This record looks at one T cell receptor (beta chain) sequence and its context. Produced via immunoSEQ multiplex PCR; TCRdb's table is partial and in-frame only. The table has thousands of clones, just under 90% seen once; the top ten hold roughly 10%. This record comes from a study of T cells in lung cancer brain metastases. For the study at large: Most of the roughly 20 patients had no interval therapy between resections. Primary and brain metastasis specimens were taken a median roughly 330 days apart.

V was shortened by 1 base and J by 4 bases, with 5 bases between the two germline ends. CDR3 length equals 13 residues. Per the germline V gene, CDR1 is SGHNT and CDR2 is YENEEA. Specimen: tumor tissue from the primary lung tumor. The TCR comes from a man between 60 and 70 years old with non-small cell lung cancer. The rearrangement links TRBV11-3 to TRBJ2-1; D gene ambiguous. The CDR3 is CASSLAAYNEQFF. The CDR3 bases are TGTGCCAGCAGCTTAGCAGCTTACAATGAGCAGTTCTTC.